A single sample is the source of the 32 T cell receptor beta chains below, sequenced in a study of T-cell reconstitution after alpha-beta-depleted transplantation in children (dated by TCRdb to 2016 to 2017). Receptor amplification or capture employed PCR. TCRdb lists the instrument as Illumina HiSeq 2500. TCR libraries were prepared with molecular barcoding, using unique molecular identifiers to normalize TCRbeta repertoire quantification. Through fastp at Q25 and MiXCR, TCRdb rebuilt clones from the public reads, retaining in-frame beta chains. Rows matching on CDR3 protein sequence are summarized as one entry with the most common DNA and genes. The sample table lists about 980,000 distinct CDR3 sequences, roughly 29% of them with a count of one. Over 25% of the sample goes to the ten largest clones. Read against the paper, the sample's treatment or condition label means: allogeneic hematopoietic cell transplantation with graft depleted of TCRalphabeta T cells and CD19 B cells.

This sample comprised PBMCs, mostly from graft donor cells, obtained 360 days after TCRalphabeta/CD19-depleted stem cell transplant. These receptors originate from a boy less than two years old who had a stem cell transplant for SCID, so the T cells may come from the graft donor.

This clonotype was seen only a few times. The chain uses TRBV20-1 and TRBJ1-1, with D unresolved. Germline V gene data show CDR1 as DFQATT and CDR2 as SNEGSKA (reference sequence). The CDR3 has 14 residues. Trimming took off 3 bases at V and 0 bases at J, with 11 bases between the two ends. CDR3 protein: CSASRYRVNTEAFF. CDR3 coding DNA: TGCAGTGCTAGTCGCTATCGAGTGAACACTGAAGCTTTCTTT.

The gene calls are TRBV29-1 and TRBJ2-1; a possible D gene is TRBD1 (5 bases). V was pared by 3 bases and J by 6 bases, with 12 bases between. Germline CDR1 SQVTM, CDR2 ANQGSEA. The CDR3 is made up of 13 amino acids. The CDR3 spells CSVEAGISNEQFF. In nucleotides, the CDR3 is TGCAGCGTTGAGGCAGGGATCTCCAATGAGCAGTTCTTC.

The table lists this clonotype with a few counts. This chain links TRBV11-2 with TRBJ2-3; D not resolved. CDR3 size: 16 residues. Germline assignment: CDR1 SGHAT and CDR2 FQNNGV. V dropped 0 bases and J dropped 1 base, with 11 bases sitting between them. CDR3 nucleotide sequence: TGTGCCAGCAGCTTAGAGTGGTGGAGTGGCACAGATACGCAGTATTTT. Translation gives CASSLEWWSGTDTQYF.

The chain employs TRBV20-1 and TRBJ2-7; TRBD1 aligns across 10 bases. CDR1 is DFQATT and CDR2 is SNEGSKA in the germline V gene (reference sequence). Trimming at V came to 6 bases and at J to 5 bases, leaving 10 bases not matched to a gene. The CDR3 extends over 14 amino acids. CDR3: CSAWARDRGHEQYF. The CDR3 coding sequence is TGCAGTGCCTGGGCCCGGGACAGGGGCCACGAGCAGTACTTC.

This clonotype was observed a handful of times. The V and J genes are TRBV4-2 and TRBJ2-2; the match to TRBD1 covers 8 bases. V trimming: 6 bases; J trimming: 6 bases; junction bases outside the gene matches: 3. This CDR3 spans 13 amino acids. Germline CDR1 is LGHNA and CDR2 is YNFKEQ. The CDR3 sequence is CASSRTGPGELFF. CDR3 coding DNA: TGTGCCAGCAGTCGGACAGGGCCCGGGGAGCTGTTTTTT.

This clonotype appeared a few times. V and J are TRBV10-2 and TRBJ2-5; 12 bases agree with TRBD2. From germline, CDR1 is WSHSY and CDR2 SAAADI. CDR3 length: 18 residues. After removal of 2 bases from V and 0 bases from J, the junction contained 7 bases not matched to a gene. CDR3 DNA: TGCGCCAGCAGTGAGGAGAGACTAGCGGGGGCGTACCAAGAGACCCAGTACTTC. It encodes CASSEERLAGAYQETQYF.

The gene calls are TRBV4-1 and TRBJ2-1; TRBD2 matches 13 bases. The CDR3 has 18 residues. Losses at the gene ends were 0 bases for V and 6 bases for J; bases not matched to a gene: 8. Germline CDR1 MGHRA, CDR2 YSYEKL. The CDR3 nucleotides are TGCGCCAGCAGCCAAGAATCGTTGGGACTAGCGGGGATCAATGAGCAGTTCTTC. It specifies CASSQESLGLAGINEQFF.

This sequence joins TRBV5-1 and TRBJ2-7; D uncertain. With 0 bases removed from V and 6 bases from J, the gap between germline ends came to 10 bases. Per germline, CDR1 SGHRS and CDR2 YFSETQ. There are 13 residues in the CDR3. The DNA of the CDR3 is TGCGCCAGCAGCTTGGCCGTCGACTCCGAGCAGTACTTC. Protein: CASSLAVDSEQYF.

This clonotype was counted only a few times. The chain couples TRBV12-3 or TRBV12-4 to TRBJ2-5; 7 positions agree with TRBD2. This CDR3 contains 14 residues. The V gene end was trimmed by 5 bases and the J gene end by 4 bases; junction bases not matched to a gene: 7. The chain's CDR3 is CASSTGGKGETQYF. The CDR3 nucleotides read TGTGCCAGCAGTACCGGGGGGAAGGGAGAGACCCAGTACTTC.

This clonotype has more than one count but fewer than ten. The chain combines TRBV6-2 or TRBV6-3 with TRBJ2-1, with 8 nucleotides matching TRBD2. V shed 2 bases, J shed 6 bases, and the junction held 9 bases outside the gene matches. Germline CDR1 MNHEY, CDR2 SVGEGT. The CDR3 sequence is 16 residues long. The CDR3: CASSYTNGGAGNEQFF. The DNA of the CDR3 is TGTGCCAGCAGTTACACGAACGGGGGGGCGGGCAATGAGCAGTTCTTC.

This clonotype was seen many times. This sequence joins TRBV12-3 or TRBV12-4 and TRBJ2-7; unclear D gene. This CDR3 contains 13 residues. V gave up 6 bases and J gave up 4 bases, with 13 bases separating them. Here the CDR3 reads CASSHYYGYEQYF. The CDR3 DNA is TGTGCCAGCAGCCATTACTACGGTTACGAGCAGTACTTC.

V is TRBV2 and J is TRBJ1-1; a weak D match, TRBD1 (5 bases). V was clipped by 4 bases and J by 1 base, with 10 bases between them. The CDR3 is 14 residues long. CDR1 SNHLY and CDR2 FYNNEI come from the germline V gene. The CDR3 loop reads CASSVGHQNTEAFF. In DNA, the CDR3 is TGTGCCAGCAGTGTAGGACACCAGAACACTGAAGCTTTCTTT.

The chain is built from TRBV5-1 and TRBJ2-5; TRBD1 or TRBD2 may be the D gene (5 bases each). V was clipped by 2 bases and J by 4 bases, with 12 bases between them. Germline V CDR1 and CDR2: SGHRS, YFSETQ. The CDR3 totals 14 residues. CDR3 loop: CASSLLGVGETQYF. Written as DNA, the CDR3 is TGCGCCAGCAGCTTACTAGGGGTAGGAGAGACCCAGTACTTC.

This clonotype appeared a few times. This chain uses TRBV7-2 with TRBJ2-1, with a possible D match to TRBD2 (6 bases). V lost 5 bases and J lost 4, with 15 bases in between. Germline V CDR1 and CDR2: SGHTA, FQGNSA. This CDR3 is 15 amino acids long. CDR3 coding DNA: TGTGCCAGCAGCCCCACCCGGGCGGGGTACAATGAGCAGTTCTTC. This encodes CASSPTRAGYNEQFF.

The J gene is TRBJ2-5, the V gene TRBV4-1, with 13 bases identical to TRBD2. Trimming cost V 2 bases and J 2 bases; bases outside gene matches: 2. Germline assignment: CDR1 MGHRA and CDR2 YSYEKL. The CDR3 has 16 amino acids. The CDR3, as DNA: TGCGCCAGCAGCCAACCGGGACTAGCGGGGCAAGAGACCCAGTACTTC. It codes for CASSQPGLAGQETQYF.

The DNA for the CDR3 is TGTGCCAGCAGTTTGCGGCAGGGCAGCAACACCGGGGAGCTGTTTTTT. This encodes CASSLRQGSNTGELFF. This chain uses TRBV12-3 or TRBV12-4 with TRBJ2-2, with D possibly matching TRBD1 (5 bases). The CDR3 sequence is 16 residues long. Trimming stripped 3 bases from V and 2 bases from J, with 13 bases between.

This clonotype was counted a few times. CDR3 DNA: TGCGCCAGCAGCATCAGAGGCTACTACGAGCAGTACTTC. Its translation is CASSIRGYYEQYF. The chain carries TRBV5-1 and TRBJ2-7; D is unresolved. Germline lookup yields CDR1 SGHRS and CDR2 YFSETQ. With 4 bases removed from V and 3 bases from J, the gap between germline ends came to 11 bases. The CDR3 covers 13 residues.

V usage is TRBV20-1 and J usage is TRBJ1-5; 8 bases align to TRBD1. Germline V gives CDR1 DFQATT, CDR2 SNEGSKA (reference sequence). This CDR3 has 15 residues. Trimming took 5 bases from V and 0 from J; bases not matched to a gene: 6. CDR3 in DNA: TGCAGTGCTGTACAGGGGGATTATAGCAATCAGCCCCAGCATTTT. This sequence encodes CSAVQGDYSNQPQHF.

This clonotype was observed a handful of times. The V and J genes are TRBV10-3 and TRBJ1-2; 9 bases line up with TRBD1. Germline trimming cut 5 bases from V and 6 bases from J; bases unmatched to any gene: 7. The length of the CDR3 is 14 residues. Germline V lookup: CDR1 ENHRY, CDR2 SYGVKD. CDR3 region: CAISITGTGNGYTF. Written as DNA, the CDR3 is TGTGCCATCAGTATCACCGGGACAGGGAATGGCTACACCTTC.

The V gene is TRBV20-1, the J gene TRBJ2-5; 11 bases are a match to TRBD2. Looked up from germline, CDR1 is DFQATT and CDR2 is SNEGSKA (reference sequence). The CDR3 extends over 14 amino acids. V gave up 5 bases and J gave up 3 bases; unmatched junction bases: 5. CDR3 coding DNA: TGCAGTGCTTCTAAGACTAGCGGGGAAGAGACCCAGTACTTC. Its protein product is CSASKTSGEETQYF.

V gene TRBV4-2 combines with J gene TRBJ1-6, with TRBD1 matching 8 bases. J was trimmed by 6 bases and V by 2 bases; bases with no gene match: 6. The germline V gene has CDR1 LGHNA and CDR2 YNFKEQ. The CDR3 runs 16 residues. The CDR3 DNA is TGTGCCAGCAGCCAATCACGGACAGGGACTAATTCACCCCTCCACTTT. Encoded protein: CASSQSRTGTNSPLHF.

This chain joins TRBV5-6 and TRBJ2-7; 7 bases are a match to TRBD1. Looked up from germline, CDR1 is SGHDT and CDR2 is YYEEEE. V trimming: 2 bases; J trimming: 6 bases; junction bases outside the gene matches: 14. This CDR3 is 16 amino acids long. The CDR3 here is CASSFPAKTGWGEQYF. Written as DNA, the CDR3 is TGTGCCAGCAGCTTCCCCGCTAAGACAGGGTGGGGCGAGCAGTACTTC.

This clonotype was counted a few times. The gene calls are TRBV3-1 and TRBJ2-5; tentatively, D is TRBD1 or TRBD2 (5 bases each). The V and J ends lost 5 bases and 6 bases respectively, with 16 bases between them. The CDR3 spans 14 residues. From germline, CDR1 is LGHDT and CDR2 YNNKEL (reference sequence). This CDR3 is CASSTGTGGQTQYF. The CDR3 DNA is TGTGCCAGCAGCACCGGGACCGGAGGACAGACCCAGTACTTC.

The chain has TRBV2 and TRBJ1-2, with D possibly being TRBD1 (6 bases). This CDR3 has 18 amino acids. The V end lost 8 bases, the J end lost 5 bases, and 30 bases lay between the germline ends. Germline V gene sequence: CDR1 SNHLY, CDR2 FYNNEI. The CDR3 nucleotides read TGTGCCAGCCGCCAATCGGGTTGGCAGGGGACCTCACCTTATGGCTACACCTTC. Its translation: CASRQSGWQGTSPYGYTF.

The genes are TRBV4-1 and TRBJ1-1; no reliable D call. CDR1 is MGHRA, CDR2 YSYEKL, per germline. The CDR3 totals 15 residues. V lost 0 bases and J lost 4, with 12 bases in between. This CDR3 is CASSQDGQRATEAFF. CDR3 DNA sequence: TGCGCCAGCAGCCAAGATGGTCAGAGGGCCACTGAAGCTTTCTTT.

This clonotype has just a few counts. The V and J genes are TRBV5-6 and TRBJ1-6; D might be TRBD1 (6 bases). Germline CDR1 SGHDT, CDR2 YYEEEE. This CDR3 comprises 14 residues. V lost 4 bases and J 9 bases, leaving 14 bases between the germline ends. The CDR3 sequence: CASSPGTQVSPLHF. The CDR3 bases are TGTGCCAGCAGCCCAGGGACACAAGTTTCACCCCTCCACTTT.

The J gene is TRBJ2-2, the V gene TRBV10-3, with D unresolved. CDR3 size: 16 residues. Germline loops: CDR1 ENHRY, CDR2 SYGVKD. Trimming took 1 base from V and 0 from J, leaving 9 bases between them. As DNA, the CDR3 is TGTGCCATCAGTGAGTGGCAGCTTACGAACACCGGGGAGCTGTTTTTT. Protein: CAISEWQLTNTGELFF.

This clonotype came up a few times. The chain combines TRBV9 with TRBJ1-4; D gene uncertain. This CDR3 spans 14 amino acids. V lost 4 bases to trimming and J lost 0 bases, with 7 bases between them. The germline V gene encodes CDR1 SGDLS and CDR2 YYNGEE. The CDR3 spells CASSPQSTNEKLFF. In nucleotides, the CDR3 is TGTGCCAGCAGCCCGCAATCAACTAATGAAAAACTGTTTTTT.

This clonotype was recorded a few times. The chain combines TRBV7-8 with TRBJ2-3; the match to TRBD2 covers 7 bases. Looked up from germline, CDR1 is SGHVS and CDR2 is FQNEAQ. CDR3 length equals 17 residues. V shed 1 base and J 3 bases; nucleotides not matched to a gene: 10. The chain's CDR3 is CASSLGGLADITDTQYF. In DNA, the CDR3 is TGTGCCAGCAGCTTAGGAGGTCTAGCGGATATAACAGATACGCAGTATTTT.

The J gene is TRBJ1-5, the V gene TRBV28; TRBD1 might be the D (5 bases). Germline-derived CDR1 and CDR2 are MDHEN and SYDVKM. This CDR3 has 12 residues. Trimming shortened V by 7 bases and J by 6 bases, and 10 bases separated the two germline ends. Here the CDR3 reads CASMGLGQPQHF. Written as DNA, the CDR3 is TGTGCCAGCATGGGGCTAGGTCAGCCCCAGCATTTT.

This clonotype came up a few times. The chain links TRBV12-3 or TRBV12-4 to TRBJ2-2; 9 bases agree with TRBD1. The V gene end was trimmed by 4 bases and the J gene end by 4 bases; junction bases not matched to a gene: 7. This CDR3 is built from 16 residues. This chain's CDR3 is CASSSQGALGTGELFF. CDR3 nucleotide sequence: TGTGCCAGCAGTTCACAGGGGGCATTGGGCACCGGGGAGCTGTTTTTT.

CDR3 DNA: TGTGCCAGCAGTCGTCGGGGGGGAGTTGCAGATACGCAGTATTTT. Protein product: CASSRRGGVADTQYF. The V gene is TRBV6-1, the J gene TRBJ2-3, with 8 bases fitting TRBD2. With 5 bases clipped from V and 4 bases from J, the junction kept 8 bases outside the gene matches. This CDR3 has 15 amino acids. Germline CDR1 and CDR2: MNHNS and SASEGT.